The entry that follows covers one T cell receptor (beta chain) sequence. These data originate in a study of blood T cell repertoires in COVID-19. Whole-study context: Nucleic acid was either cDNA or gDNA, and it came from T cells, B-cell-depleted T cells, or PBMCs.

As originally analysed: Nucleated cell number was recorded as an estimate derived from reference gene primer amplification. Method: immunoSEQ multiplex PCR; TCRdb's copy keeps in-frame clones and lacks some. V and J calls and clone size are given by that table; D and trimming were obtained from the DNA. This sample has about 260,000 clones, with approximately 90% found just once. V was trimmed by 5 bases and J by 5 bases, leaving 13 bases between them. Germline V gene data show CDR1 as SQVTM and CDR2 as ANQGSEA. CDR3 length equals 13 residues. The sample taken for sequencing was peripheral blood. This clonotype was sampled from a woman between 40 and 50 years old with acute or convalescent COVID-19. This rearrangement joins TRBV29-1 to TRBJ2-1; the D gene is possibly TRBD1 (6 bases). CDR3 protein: CSVRRQAHNEQFF. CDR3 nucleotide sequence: TGCAGCGTTCGGCGACAGGCCCACAATGAGCAGTTCTTC.